Following are 30 T cell receptor beta chains from one sample sequenced in a study of beta chain features in type 1 diabetes. Whole-study findings and limits: Patients with Type 1 diabetes showed moderately but significantly shorter TCRB CDR3s in all four CD4+ subsets.

No antigens are known for them. Isolated RNA was reverse transcribed in full, so expressed TCRB transcripts were sequenced. Some clones are missing from TCRdb's copy, which holds only in-frame ones; the method was immunoSEQ multiplex PCR. Among hundreds of thousands of clones, roughly 11% were seen once, and the ten largest hold around 0.017%. Sequenced sample: naive CD4+ T cells from blood. The source is a young man with type 1 diabetes.

This clone was recorded a few times. This sequence joins TRBV7-2 and TRBJ2-1; TRBD2 matches at 15 bases. V shed 1 base, J shed 11 bases, and the junction held 3 bases outside the gene matches. CDR3 size: 15 residues. Germline lookup yields CDR1 SGHTA and CDR2 FQGNSA. DNA of the CDR3: TGTGCCAGCAGCTTAGTCGGGACTAGCGGGGGGCAGCAGTTCTTC. Its protein product is CASSLVGTSGGQQFF. Using reference TRBV7-2 and TRBJ2-1 for the parts outside the CDR3, the full variable domain is GAGVSQSPSNKVTEKGKDVELRCDPISGHTALYWYRQSLGQGLEFLIYFQGNSAPDKSGLPSDRFSAERTGGSVSTLTIQRTQQEDSAVYLCASSLVGTSGGQQFFGPGTRLTVL.

The gene calls are TRBV7-3 and TRBJ2-7; D is uncertain. V lost 5 bases and J lost 7, with 18 bases in between. CDR3 length equals 14 residues. Germline lookup yields CDR1 SGHTA and CDR2 FQGTGA. In DNA form, the CDR3 reads TGTGCCAGCAGCCTGGGCCCTGGTGTTATGGAGCAGTACTTC. Protein product: CASSLGPGVMEQYF. Combining the CDR3 with reference TRBV7-3 and TRBJ2-7 gives the whole variable domain GAGVSQTPSNKVTEKGKYVELRCDPISGHTALYWYRQSLGQGPEFLIYFQGTGAADDSGLPNDRFFAVRPEGSVSTLKIQRTERGDSAVYLCASSLGPGVMEQYFGPGTRLTVT.

The chain links TRBV9 to TRBJ2-2, with D possibly being TRBD2 (6 bases). V shed 4 bases and J shed 0 bases, with 10 bases lying between them. CDR3 length: 15 amino acids. CDR1 SGDLS and CDR2 YYNGEE come from the germline V gene. The chain's CDR3 is CASSPGTPNTGELFF. The CDR3 bases are TGTGCCAGCAGCCCCGGGACTCCGAACACCGGGGAGCTGTTTTTT.

This sequence joins TRBV6-5 and TRBJ1-2; tentatively, D is TRBD1 (5 bases). The CDR3 length is 12 residues. Germline V gene data show CDR1 as MNHEY and CDR2 as SVGAGI. With 6 bases removed from V and 4 bases from J, the gap between germline ends came to 9 bases. CDR3 nucleotides: TGTGCCAGCAGGAAAGACAGCTATGGCTACACCTTC. Amino acids: CASRKDSYGYTF.

This sequence joins TRBV5-4 and TRBJ2-1; TRBD1 agrees at 7 bases. V lost 4 bases, J lost 7 bases, and 5 bases stayed unmatched. There are 13 residues in the CDR3. The V gene's germline CDR1 is SGHNT and CDR2 YYREEE (reference sequence). The CDR3 region is CASSGGRGNEQFF. The CDR3 DNA is TGTGCCAGCAGCGGCGGCAGGGGGAATGAGCAGTTCTTC.

In its sample, this clone was seen many times. The gene calls are TRBV15 and TRBJ2-3; maybe TRBD1 (5 bases). The CDR3 consists of 12 residues. V dropped 0 bases and J dropped 9 bases, with 7 bases sitting between them. Germline V gene sequence: CDR1 LNHNV, CDR2 YYDKDF (reference sequence). The CDR3 coding sequence is TGTGCCACCAGCAGAGACGGACACACGCAGTATTTT. The encoded protein is CATSRDGHTQYF.

This clone was recorded a few times. Other DNA sequences within the sample encode an identical CDR3. This chain joins TRBV5-4 and TRBJ2-3; D is unresolved. The V gene lost 3 bases and the J gene lost 5 bases, with 7 bases spanning the gap. The CDR3 spans 12 residues. Germline V gene data show CDR1 as SGHNT and CDR2 as YYREEE (reference sequence). The CDR3 sequence is CASSSPGDTQYF. For the CDR3, the DNA is TGTGCCAGCAGCTCTCCGGGAGATACGCAGTATTTT.

The chain combines TRBV5-4 with TRBJ2-7; 7 nucleotides agree with TRBD2. The V segment lost 4 bases and the J segment 2 bases; nucleotides outside the gene matches: 6. The CDR3 is 14 amino acids. Germline CDR1 SGHNT, CDR2 YYREEE (reference sequence). The CDR3 loop reads CASSPGAGTYEQYF. The CDR3 DNA reads as TGTGCCAGCAGCCCGGGAGCGGGGACCTACGAGCAGTACTTC.

The table lists this clone with a few counts. The rearrangement links TRBV7-9 to TRBJ2-7, with 9 nucleotides matching TRBD1. This CDR3 contains 15 residues. The germline CDR1 and CDR2 sequences are SEHNR and FQNEAQ (reference sequence). V shed 5 bases and J 5 bases; nucleotides not matched to a gene: 10. CDR3 in DNA: TGTGCCAGCAGCAGAACAGGGGGCAAGAGGCACGAGCAGTACTTC. This translates into CASSRTGGKRHEQYF.

A few counts support this clone. The V gene is TRBV5-4, the J gene TRBJ2-7, with 9 bases matching TRBD1. The CDR3 is made up of 14 amino acids. Germline trimming cut 5 bases from V and 3 bases from J; bases unmatched to any gene: 6. Looked up from germline, CDR1 is SGHNT and CDR2 is YYREEE (reference sequence). CDR3 in amino acids: CASRAGTGIYEQYF. CDR3 DNA: TGTGCCAGCAGGGCCGGGACAGGGATCTACGAGCAGTACTTC.

This clone has more than one count but fewer than ten. This CDR3 is CASRTGLNTEAFF. The CDR3 DNA sequence: TGTGCCAGCCGGACAGGCCTGAACACTGAAGCTTTCTTT. This chain links TRBV2 with TRBJ1-1, with 7 positions matching TRBD1. This CDR3 has 13 amino acids. Germline CDR1 and CDR2: SNHLY and FYNNEI. Trimming at V came to 8 bases and at J to 0 bases, leaving 3 bases not matched to a gene.

This clone was picked up a small number of times. This rearrangement joins TRBV7-3 to TRBJ2-2, with D maybe TRBD2 (5 bases). The germline V gene has CDR1 SGHTA and CDR2 FQGTGA. V shed 5 bases and J shed 0 bases, with 13 bases lying between them. This CDR3 has 16 amino acids. CDR3 sequence (DNA): TGTGCCAGCAGCCAACCGGTCGGGGCGAACACCGGGGAGCTGTTTTTT. Translation gives CASSQPVGANTGELFF. Looking up the rest from reference TRBV7-3 and TRBJ2-2 gives the full variable domain: GAGVSQTPSNKVTEKGKYVELRCDPISGHTALYWYRQSLGQGPEFLIYFQGTGAADDSGLPNDRFFAVRPEGSVSTLKIQRTERGDSAVYLCASSQPVGANTGELFFGEGSRLTVL.

This chain uses TRBV5-1 with TRBJ2-1, with 11 bases identical to TRBD1. CDR1 and CDR2 from the germline V gene are SGHRS and YFSETQ. This CDR3 has 15 amino acids. Trimming took 4 bases from V and 7 from J; bases not matched to a gene: 7. CDR3 nucleotides: TGCGCCAGCAGCGCGAGGACAGGGGGCGGAAATGAGCAGTTCTTC. The encoded protein is CASSARTGGGNEQFF.

The V call is TRBV18, the J call TRBJ2-5, with D uncertain. The CDR3 sequence is 14 residues long. V lost 1 base, J lost 3 bases, and 9 bases lay in between. Germline V gene data show CDR1 as KGHSH and CDR2 as LQKENI. The CDR3 loop is CASSPRSGEETQYF. DNA for the CDR3: TGTGCCAGCTCACCACGGTCAGGTGAAGAGACCCAGTACTTC.

This clone showed up just a few times. The chain links TRBV7-8 to TRBJ1-5, with no clear D. Deletions cut 1 base from V and 7 bases from J, with 8 bases between. Per the germline V gene, CDR1 is SGHVS and CDR2 is FQNEAQ. The CDR3 sequence is 13 residues long. CDR3 DNA sequence: TGTGCCAGCAGCTTAGTACCGGGGCAGCCCCAGCATTTT. It codes for CASSLVPGQPQHF.

This clone was found a few times. The chain links TRBV21-1 to TRBJ2-1; the D call of TRBD1 is as the table states it, not checked on the DNA. TRBV21-1 is termed a pseudogene. This CDR3 is built from 13 residues. The CDR3 DNA sequence: TGTGCCATGGGGCAGGGCTCCTACAATGAGCAGTTCTTC. It translates to CAMGQGSYNEQFF.

This clone has a handful of counts. This rearrangement joins TRBV4-2 to TRBJ1-5; TRBD1 agrees at 8 bases. The CDR3 is made up of 15 amino acids. The V gene end was trimmed by 0 bases and the J gene end by 6 bases; junction bases not matched to a gene: 4. CDR1 is LGHNA and CDR2 is YNFKEQ in the germline V gene. This CDR3 is CASSQDQGAGQPQHF. The CDR3 region has the DNA TGTGCCAGCAGCCAAGATCAGGGGGCAGGTCAGCCCCAGCATTTT.

This clone showed up just a few times. This chain joins TRBV19 and TRBJ1-2; the D gene is possibly TRBD1 (6 bases). The V end lost 5 bases, the J end lost 1 base, and 11 bases lay between the germline ends. The germline V gene has CDR1 LNHDA and CDR2 SQIVND (reference sequence). The CDR3 has 14 residues. The CDR3 nucleotides read TGTGCCAGTAGTTGGAGACAGGATAACTATGGCTACACCTTC. The encoded protein is CASSWRQDNYGYTF.

V gene TRBV27 combines with J gene TRBJ2-7; D unclear. The germline V and J ends were trimmed by 11 bases and 6 bases, with 11 bases remaining between them. The CDR3 contains 10 residues. Germline assignment: CDR1 MNHEY and CDR2 SMNVEV (reference sequence). This CDR3 reads CAPPGAEQYF. The DNA of the CDR3 is TGTGCCCCTCCCGGTGCCGAGCAGTACTTC.

This chain links TRBV11-2 with TRBJ1-5; D is undetermined. The CDR3 contains 12 residues. V lost 6 bases to trimming and J lost 6 bases, with 9 bases between them. The germline gives CDR1 SGHAT, CDR2 FQNNGV. The CDR3 region is CASSLLGQPQHF. The CDR3 bases are TGTGCCAGCAGTCTCCTCGGTCAGCCCCAGCATTTT.

The chain carries TRBV5-1 and TRBJ1-1; perhaps TRBD1 as D (5 bases). CDR1 and CDR2 (germline): SGHRS, YFSETQ. V was trimmed by 4 bases and J by 0 bases, leaving 10 bases between them. This CDR3 has 14 residues. In nucleotides, the CDR3 is TGCGCCAGCAGCAACAGGTACCTGAACACTGAAGCTTTCTTT. This codes for CASSNRYLNTEAFF.

This chain uses TRBV11-3 with TRBJ2-7, with unresolved D. This CDR3 contains 13 residues. Per germline, CDR1 SGHNT and CDR2 YENEEA. Trimming removed 1 base at V and 2 bases at J, with 6 bases between. CDR3 nucleotide sequence: TGTGCCAGCAGCTTAGGTCTTGCCTACGAGCAGTACTTC. Encoded protein: CASSLGLAYEQYF. The complete variable domain, with remaining parts taken from reference TRBV11-3 and TRBJ2-7, reads EAGVVQSPRYKIIEKKQPVAFWCNPISGHNTLYWYLQNLGQGPELLIRYENEEAVDDSQLPKDRFSAERLKGVDSTLKIQPAELGDSAVYLCASSLGLAYEQYFGPGTRLTVT.

CDR3: CASSLGRDWGQYF. In DNA, the CDR3 is TGCGCCAGCAGCCTCGGACGGGATTGGGGGCAGTACTTC. The chain combines TRBV5-1 with TRBJ2-7; D is perhaps TRBD2 (5 bases). The CDR3 runs 13 residues. Germline loops: CDR1 SGHRS, CDR2 YFSETQ. Trimming took off 4 bases at V and 9 bases at J, with 17 bases between the two ends.

This clone has more than one count but fewer than ten. J is TRBJ1-6 and V is TRBV30; 8 bases fit TRBD1. Per the germline V gene, CDR1 is GTSNPN and CDR2 is SVGIG (reference sequence). This CDR3 region has 18 residues. V lost 3 bases and J lost 0; bases outside the gene matches: 10. CDR3 coding DNA: TGTGCCTGGAGCTTTGGACAGGGAGTGAGCTCCTATAATTCACCCCTCCACTTT. Translating gives CAWSFGQGVSSYNSPLHF.

The chain joins TRBV6-5 to TRBJ2-2; D is uncertain. This CDR3 region has 14 residues. CDR1 MNHEY and CDR2 SVGAGI come from the germline V gene. V lost 2 bases and J lost 8, with 12 bases in between. The CDR3, as DNA: TGTGCCAGCAGTTACAAGCCGGTGTGGGGGGAGCTGTTTTTT. Its protein product is CASSYKPVWGELFF.

The rearrangement uses TRBV10-3 and TRBJ1-2, with a possible D match to TRBD1 (6 bases). This CDR3 spans 14 amino acids. Germline V gene sequence: CDR1 ENHRY, CDR2 SYGVKD. Deletions cut 0 bases from V and 8 bases from J, with 13 bases between. CDR3 protein: CAISESSGVGGYTF. As DNA, the CDR3 is TGTGCCATCAGTGAGTCTTCAGGGGTCGGCGGCTACACCTTC.

This clone was found a few times. The chain employs TRBV18 and TRBJ2-7, with 7 positions matching TRBD1. V lost 2 bases, J lost 2 bases, and 3 bases stayed unmatched. Germline-derived CDR1 and CDR2 are KGHSH and LQKENI. The CDR3 has 14 amino acids. The CDR3 sequence is CASSPSQGAYEQYF. Here the CDR3 DNA reads TGTGCCAGCTCACCATCTCAGGGGGCCTACGAGCAGTACTTC.

There are a few counts of this clone. The V gene is TRBV5-4, the J gene TRBJ1-1; the D gene is possibly TRBD1 (6 bases). Germline loops: CDR1 SGHNT, CDR2 YYREEE (reference sequence). The CDR3 covers 15 residues. Trimming removed 4 bases from V and 0 bases from J, with 13 bases in between. CDR3 amino acids: CASSTGQFMNTEAFF. The CDR3 coding sequence is TGTGCCAGCAGCACGGGACAATTCATGAACACTGAAGCTTTCTTT.

This clone came up a few times. The chain links TRBV7-2 to TRBJ2-3; 9 nucleotides agree with TRBD2. Per germline, CDR1 SGHTA and CDR2 FQGNSA. V was clipped by 6 bases and J by 3 bases; unmatched bases: 7. The CDR3 length is 15 residues. In DNA, the CDR3 is TGTGCCAGCAGGCGGGGGGGCCGGATGACAGATACGCAGTATTTT. Its protein product is CASRRGGRMTDTQYF.

A few counts support this clone. The chain joins TRBV2 to TRBJ2-5, with D hard to call. The V end lost 4 bases, the J end lost 4 bases, and 7 bases lay between the germline ends. CDR1 SNHLY and CDR2 FYNNEI come from the germline V gene. CDR3 size: 12 residues. CDR3 nucleotide sequence: TGTGCCAGCAGTGCGGGTGCAGAGACCCAGTACTTC. Protein: CASSAGAETQYF.